The 21 T cell receptor beta chains in this list originate from one sample, sequenced in a study of CD4 T cells in relation to SARS-CoV-2 and coronaviruses. Their specific antigens are unknown. The method was immunoSEQ multiplex PCR; TCRdb's version includes in-frame clones alone and lacks a portion of them. The data contain tens of thousands of clones, about three quarters of them singletons. What was sequenced was memory CD4+ T cells from PBMCs, cultured in vitro. These receptors were obtained from an adult with COVID-19.

The chain joins TRBV20-1 to TRBJ2-5; perhaps TRBD1 as D (6 bases). This CDR3 comprises 14 residues. The V and J ends lost 3 bases and 2 bases respectively, with 13 bases between them. Germline CDR1 reads DFQATT; CDR2 reads SNEGSKA (reference sequence). The CDR3 DNA follows: TGCAGTGCTAGTATTACCGACAGGCAAGAGACCCAGTACTTC. It specifies CSASITDRQETQYF.

This chain uses TRBV30 with TRBJ1-3; D is unclear. The ends were cut back, 3 bases at V and 8 bases at J, with 14 bases in the middle. The CDR3 runs 13 residues. The germline V gene has CDR1 GTSNPN and CDR2 SVGIG (reference sequence). CDR3: CAWSALDGYTIYF. The CDR3 coding sequence is TGTGCCTGGAGCGCGCTAGACGGATACACCATATATTTT.

This clone occurred a few times. The chain carries TRBV30 and TRBJ2-2; D tentatively fits TRBD1 or TRBD2 (5 bases each). V lost 2 bases, J lost 6 bases, and 7 bases lay in between. Germline V gene lookup returns CDR1 GTSNPN and CDR2 SVGIG (reference sequence). The CDR3 runs 12 residues. The CDR3 protein is CAWSWGSGELFF. CDR3 coding DNA: TGTGCCTGGAGTTGGGGGTCCGGGGAGCTGTTTTTT.

J is TRBJ2-2 and V is TRBV11-3; D not resolved. Per germline, CDR1 SGHNT and CDR2 YENEEA. The CDR3 length is 16 residues. Deletions cut 3 bases from V and 0 bases from J, with 11 bases between. The CDR3 here is CASSFRTRSNTGELFF. The CDR3 DNA is TGTGCCAGCAGCTTCAGGACCCGATCGAACACCGGGGAGCTGTTTTTT.

This chain uses TRBV7-2 with TRBJ2-7, with 10 bases identical to TRBD2. Germline V CDR1 and CDR2: SGHTA, FQGNSA. The CDR3 has 17 residues. J was trimmed by 5 bases and V by 0 bases; bases with no gene match: 10. The CDR3 DNA is TGTGCCAGCAGCTTAGCCCCCGATGGTAGCGGGAGGAACGAGCAGTACTTC. Translating gives CASSLAPDGSGRNEQYF. Combining the CDR3 with reference TRBV7-2 and TRBJ2-7 gives the whole variable domain GAGVSQSPSNKVTEKGKDVELRCDPISGHTALYWYRQSLGQGLEFLIYFQGNSAPDKSGLPSDRFSAERTGGSVSTLTIQRTQQEDSAVYLCASSLAPDGSGRNEQYFGPGTRLTVT.

The V gene is TRBV2, the J gene TRBJ1-6, with 9 positions matching TRBD1. Germline lookup yields CDR1 SNHLY and CDR2 FYNNEI. CDR3 length equals 16 residues. The trim removed 10 bases at V and 9 bases at J, leaving 16 bases unmatched. CDR3 nucleotides: TGTGCCACGGGTGAAAGGACAGGGGAAATCGGTTCACCCCTCCACTTT. Encoded protein: CATGERTGEIGSPLHF.

The chain links TRBV10-3 to TRBJ2-2; D call uncertain. The germline V gene has CDR1 ENHRY and CDR2 SYGVKD. Deletions cut 6 bases from V and 6 bases from J, with 8 bases between. The CDR3 runs 12 residues. CDR3 nucleotide sequence: TGTGCCATCAGGGGAACCGCCGGGGAGCTGTTTTTT. Residues: CAIRGTAGELFF.

This clone has only a few counts. V usage is TRBV27 and J usage is TRBJ2-7; D assignment may be TRBD1 or TRBD2 (5 bases each). This CDR3 is 13 amino acids long. Trimming left V 3 bases short and J 6 bases short, with 12 bases between. The germline CDR1 and CDR2 sequences are MNHEY and SMNVEV (reference sequence). The CDR3 spells CASSFWGTGEQYF. CDR3 DNA: TGTGCCAGCAGTTTCTGGGGGACGGGCGAGCAGTACTTC.

The chain couples TRBV5-1 to TRBJ2-5; 12 bases are a match to TRBD2. V dropped 0 bases and J dropped 2; count of bases not matched to a gene: 8. Per germline, CDR1 SGHRS and CDR2 YFSETQ. CDR3 length: 18 residues. CDR3 in amino acids: CASSLAAGLAGSQETQYF. DNA of the CDR3: TGCGCCAGCAGCTTGGCGGCCGGACTAGCGGGATCTCAAGAGACCCAGTACTTC.

In its sample, this clone was seen once. V usage is TRBV6-8 and J usage is TRBJ2-7, with TRBD2 matching over 13 bases. CDR3 length: 16 amino acids. Germline V gives CDR1 MNHGY, CDR2 SAAAGT. V was clipped by 5 bases and J by 3 bases; unmatched bases: 7. The CDR3 loop is CASSRGTSGTHYEQYF. The CDR3 DNA is TGTGCCAGCAGTAGAGGGACTAGCGGGACGCACTACGAGCAGTACTTC.

The gene calls are TRBV5-1 and TRBJ2-4, with 7 bases lining up with TRBD1. The V gene end was trimmed by 2 bases and the J gene end by 5 bases; junction bases not matched to a gene: 10. The CDR3 runs to 16 residues. CDR1 is SGHRS, CDR2 YFSETQ, per germline. The CDR3, as DNA: TGCGCCAGCAGCTTTAGGACAGGCCGAGGTCAAAACATTCAGTACTTC. As protein: CASSFRTGRGQNIQYF.

The genes are TRBV5-6 and TRBJ1-6, with 10 bases lining up with TRBD1. Trimming at V came to 0 bases and at J to 12 bases, leaving 6 bases not matched to a gene. CDR3 length: 15 amino acids. Germline V gene sequence: CDR1 SGHDT, CDR2 YYEEEE. The CDR3 protein is CASSLAGTGALPLHF. The CDR3 bases are TGTGCCAGCAGCTTGGCAGGGACAGGGGCTCTACCCCTCCACTTT. The entire variable domain, with the rest obtained from reference TRBV5-6 and TRBJ1-6, is as follows: DAGVTQSPTHLIKTRGQQVTLRCSPKSGHDTVSWYQQALGQGPQFIFQYYEEEERQRGNFPDRFSGHQFPNYSSELNVNALLLGDSALYLCASSLAGTGALPLHFGNGTRLTVT.

This chain connects TRBV15 to TRBJ1-4; 7 bases are shared with TRBD1. This CDR3 has 15 amino acids. Germline CDR1 and CDR2: LNHNV and YYDKDF (reference sequence). V lost 4 bases and J lost 8; bases outside the gene matches: 10. The DNA of the CDR3 is TGTGCCACCAGCACCGCGACAGGGTTGAAGGAAAAACTGTTTTTT. Its translation is CATSTATGLKEKLFF. The whole variable domain, filled in from reference TRBV15 and TRBJ1-4, reads DAMVIQNPRYQVTQFGKPVTLSCSQTLNHNVMYWYQQKSSQAPKLLFHYYDKDFNNEADTPDNFQSRRPNTSFCFLDIRSPGLGDTAMYLCATSTATGLKEKLFFGSGTQLSVL.

This chain connects TRBV6-1 to TRBJ2-5; D not resolved. V gave up 1 base and J gave up 8 bases, with 5 bases separating them. Looked up from germline, CDR1 is MNHNS and CDR2 is SASEGT. The CDR3 runs to 11 residues. The DNA of the CDR3 is TGTGCCAGCAGTGAAGTGGGCACCCAGTACTTC. Translating gives CASSEVGTQYF.

This clone was observed a few times. The genes are TRBV10-3 and TRBJ1-5, with D possibly being TRBD1 (5 bases). CDR1 and CDR2 from the germline V gene are ENHRY and SYGVKD. The V end lost 6 bases, the J end lost 1 base, and 13 bases lay between the germline ends. This CDR3 spans 15 amino acids. CDR3: CAISVNRDSNQPQHF. In DNA, the CDR3 is TGTGCCATCAGCGTAAACCGGGACAGCAATCAGCCCCAGCATTTT.

The chain is built from TRBV15 and TRBJ2-1; D possibly corresponds to TRBD2 (6 bases). Germline lookup yields CDR1 LNHNV and CDR2 YYDKDF (reference sequence). V lost 0 bases, J lost 6 bases, and 15 bases lay in between. The CDR3 spans 16 residues. The CDR3 reads CATSRESGSGGNEQFF. The CDR3 DNA reads TGTGCCACCAGCAGAGAGAGTGGGTCCGGGGGCAATGAGCAGTTCTTC.

This chain joins TRBV4-3 and TRBJ1-2; TRBD1 might be the D (6 bases). V was shortened by 0 bases and J by 9 bases, with 14 bases between the two germline ends. The germline gives CDR1 LGHNA, CDR2 YSLEER. This CDR3 spans 14 amino acids. CDR3: CASSQDSQGRSYTF. The CDR3 DNA is TGCGCCAGCAGCCAAGACTCCCAGGGGCGTAGCTACACCTTC.

The rearrangement links TRBV28 to TRBJ1-4; tentatively, D is TRBD1 (6 bases). This CDR3 has 15 residues. Between the trimmed V and J ends, which lost 4 bases and 7 bases, there was a span of 16 bases. Germline loops: CDR1 MDHEN, CDR2 SYDVKM. CDR3 sequence: CASSSSGDGGEKLFF. The DNA for the CDR3 is TGTGCCAGCAGTTCCTCAGGGGATGGAGGTGAAAAACTGTTTTTT.

Remarks on this clone: The germline gene is not matched at one end of the junction; a read error may be the cause. The V gene is TRBV19, the J gene TRBJ2-5; TRBD1 matches 7 bases. Germline CDR1 and CDR2: LNHDA and SQIVND (reference sequence). The CDR3 is 12 residues long. CDR3 sequence: CASRNRTGPVNF. The CDR3 coding sequence is TGTGCCAGTAGAAACCGGACAGGCCCGGTTAACTTC.

This chain links TRBV27 with TRBJ2-3; D remains ambiguous. There are 13 residues in the CDR3. V lost 7 bases, J lost 2 bases, and 10 bases lay in between. The germline V gene encodes CDR1 MNHEY and CDR2 SMNVEV (reference sequence). The chain's CDR3 is CASKGTATDTQYF. The CDR3 bases are TGTGCCAGCAAGGGCACCGCCACAGATACGCAGTATTTT.

This chain links TRBV21-1 with TRBJ2-7; the D call in the table, TRBD2, was not verified against the DNA. TRBV21-1 is deemed a pseudogene. This CDR3 comprises 16 residues. The CDR3, as DNA: TGTGCCAGCAGCAAAGTAGAGACTAGGAAGTCCTACGAGCAGTACTTC. It codes for CASSKVETRKSYEQYF.